This TCR beta chain was recorded in a study of cytomegalovirus exposure and HLA in healthy donors. PCR primers comprised 60 Vbeta and 13 Jbeta primers. In the original processing: About 11 million of about 80 million unique TCR beta chains were shared, per a later count. Libraries were prepared by immunoSEQ multiplex PCR; TCRdb keeps only in-frame clonotypes and omits some of them. V and J calls and clone size are those listed in that table; D and trimming were worked out from the DNA. This listing includes about 51,000 clones. Deletions cut 5 bases from V and 3 bases from J, with 8 bases between. Looked up from germline, CDR1 is SGHRS and CDR2 is YFSETQ. The CDR3 has 12 residues. Comment on this clone: No antigen is known for it.

General study points: Most sequenced TCRs were rare (though some public TCRs occurred in many donors). Later, TCR association rates were found to vary by HLA locus, highest for DRB1 and lowest for HLA-C.

Input material: PBMCs. This TCR was recovered from a man aged 35 to 55 in good health and CMV-seropositive. V is TRBV5-1 and J is TRBJ1-1; no clear D. The CDR3 loop is CASREAYTEAFF. CDR3 nucleotides: TGCGCCAGCAGGGAGGCTTACACTGAAGCTTTCTTT.